The clone carrying this T cell receptor (beta chain) was found a few times. What it binds is not known. This specimen comes from a study of CD8 T cells in ankylosing spondylitis. Study-wide results and caveats: According to the report, clones linked to the disease were significantly enriched in matched synovial fluid samples taken from ankylosing spondylitis patients. One TCR beta motif, made up of 7 or 8 highly homologous variants, appeared characteristic of ankylosing spondylitis blood.

This CDR3 is 12 amino acids long. Germline V gene sequence: CDR1 SGHTA, CDR2 FQGNSA. Trimming took 6 bases from V and 5 from J, leaving 10 bases between them. TCRdb used MiXCR to reprocess the 5' RACE reads, holding one entry per CDR3 protein. The sample holds fewer than 400,000 distinct CDR3 sequences, approximately 14% seen once. The sequencing sample was made of blood, either unsorted or a sorted T cell fraction (not recorded which). The V and J genes are TRBV7-2 and TRBJ1-2; D is ambiguous. The clonotype comes from a male donor with ankylosing spondylitis or in good health (not recorded which). The CDR3: CASSQVGYGYTF. The CDR3 coding sequence is TGTGCCAGCAGTCAAGTGGGATATGGCTACACCTTC. The complete variable domain, with remaining parts taken from reference TRBV7-2 and TRBJ1-2, reads GAGVSQSPSNKVTEKGKDVELRCDPISGHTALYWYRQSLGQGLEFLIYFQGNSAPDKSGLPSDRFSAERTGGSVSTLTIQRTQQEDSAVYLCASSQVGYGYTFGSGTRLTVV.